This TCR beta chain was profiled in a study of PD-L1 blockade in urothelial cancer. For the study at large: Typically, measured as a median, blood samples had about 140,000 T cells.

This clone was picked up one time. Its antigen remains unknown. Whole-study results and caveats: Pretreatment TCR clonality in blood under the median foretold superior survival.

Sequencing was performed with immunoSEQ multiplex PCR; in TCRdb, only in-frame clones are kept and a portion is missing. The table has 20,000 to 30,000 clones, more than 70% seen once. The length of the CDR3 is 16 residues. The J gene is TRBJ1-2, the V gene TRBV7-5; TRBD1 is taken as the D call from the table, unchecked against the DNA. TRBV7-5 counts as a pseudogene. Sequenced here: PBMCs, sampled around atezolizumab (anti-PD-L1) treatment. The sequence derives from an older man with urothelial cancer. In DNA, the CDR3 is TGTGCCAGAAGCTTAGCGCAGGGACAGGGGAACTATGGCTACACCTTC. This codes for CARSLAQGQGNYGYTF.